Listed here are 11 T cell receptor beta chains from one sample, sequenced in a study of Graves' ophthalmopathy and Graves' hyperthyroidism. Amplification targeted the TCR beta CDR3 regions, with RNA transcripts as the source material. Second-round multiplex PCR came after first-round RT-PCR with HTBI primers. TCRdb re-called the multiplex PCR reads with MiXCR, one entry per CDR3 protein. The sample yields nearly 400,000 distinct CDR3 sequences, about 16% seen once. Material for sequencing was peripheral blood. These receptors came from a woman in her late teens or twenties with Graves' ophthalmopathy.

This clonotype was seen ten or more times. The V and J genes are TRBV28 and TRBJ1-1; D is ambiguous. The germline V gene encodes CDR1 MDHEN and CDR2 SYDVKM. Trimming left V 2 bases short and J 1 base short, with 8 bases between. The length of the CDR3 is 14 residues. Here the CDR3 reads CASSLIKENTEAFF. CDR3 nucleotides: TGTGCCAGCAGTTTAATTAAGGAGAACACTGAAGCTTTCTTT.

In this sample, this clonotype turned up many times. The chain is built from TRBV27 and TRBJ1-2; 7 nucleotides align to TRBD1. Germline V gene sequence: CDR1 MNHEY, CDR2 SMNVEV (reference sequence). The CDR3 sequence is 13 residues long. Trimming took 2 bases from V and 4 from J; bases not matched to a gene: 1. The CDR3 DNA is TGTGCCAGCAGTTTAAACAGGGGCTATGGCTACACCTTC. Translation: CASSLNRGYGYTF.

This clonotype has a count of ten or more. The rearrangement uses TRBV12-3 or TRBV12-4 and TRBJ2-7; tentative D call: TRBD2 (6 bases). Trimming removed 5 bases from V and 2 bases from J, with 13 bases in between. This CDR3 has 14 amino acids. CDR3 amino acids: CASSPAGYPYEQYF. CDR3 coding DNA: TGTGCCAGCAGTCCGGCGGGGTACCCCTACGAGCAGTACTTC.

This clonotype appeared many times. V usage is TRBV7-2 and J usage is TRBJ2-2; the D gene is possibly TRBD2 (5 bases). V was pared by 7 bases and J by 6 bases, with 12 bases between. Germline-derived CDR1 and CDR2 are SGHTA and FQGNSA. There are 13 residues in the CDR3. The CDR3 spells CASNKGSSGELFF. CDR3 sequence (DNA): TGTGCCAGCAACAAAGGGAGTTCCGGGGAGCTGTTTTTT.

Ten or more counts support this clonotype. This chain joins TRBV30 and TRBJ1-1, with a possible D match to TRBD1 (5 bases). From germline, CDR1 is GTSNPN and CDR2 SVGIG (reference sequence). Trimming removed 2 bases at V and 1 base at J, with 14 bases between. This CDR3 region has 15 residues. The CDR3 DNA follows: TGTGCCTGGAGTTACACGGGGGATAAGAACACTGAAGCTTTCTTT. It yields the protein CAWSYTGDKNTEAFF. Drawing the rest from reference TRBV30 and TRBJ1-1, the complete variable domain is SQTIHQWPATLVQPVGSPLSLECTVEGTSNPNLYWYRQAAGRGLQLLFYSVGIGQISSEVPQNLSASRPQDRQFILSSKKLLLSDSGFYLCAWSYTGDKNTEAFFGQGTRLTVV.

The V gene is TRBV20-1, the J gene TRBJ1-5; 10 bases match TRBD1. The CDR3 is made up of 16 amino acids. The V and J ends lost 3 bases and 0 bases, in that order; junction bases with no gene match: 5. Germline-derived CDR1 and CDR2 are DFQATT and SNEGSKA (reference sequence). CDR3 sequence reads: CSASGTGDYSNQPQHF. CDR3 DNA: TGCAGTGCTAGCGGGACAGGGGATTATAGCAATCAGCCCCAGCATTTT.

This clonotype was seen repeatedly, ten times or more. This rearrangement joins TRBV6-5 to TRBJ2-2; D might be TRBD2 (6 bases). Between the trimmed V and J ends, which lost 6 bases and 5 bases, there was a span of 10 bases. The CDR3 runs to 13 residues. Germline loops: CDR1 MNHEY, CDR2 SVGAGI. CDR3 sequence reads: CASSGRRTGELFF. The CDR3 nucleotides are TGTGCCAGCAGCGGGAGACGTACCGGGGAGCTGTTTTTT.

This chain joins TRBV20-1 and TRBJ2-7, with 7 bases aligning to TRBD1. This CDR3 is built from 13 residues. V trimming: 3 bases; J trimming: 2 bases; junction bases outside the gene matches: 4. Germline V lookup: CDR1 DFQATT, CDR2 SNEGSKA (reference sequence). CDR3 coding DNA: TGCAGTGCTAGCCGGGACAGTCCCTACGAGCAGTACTTC. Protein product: CSASRDSPYEQYF.

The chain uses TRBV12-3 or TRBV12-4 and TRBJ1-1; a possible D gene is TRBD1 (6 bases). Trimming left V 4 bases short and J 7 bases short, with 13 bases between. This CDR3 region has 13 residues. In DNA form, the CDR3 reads TGTGCCAGCAGTTCGGGGGGGGCGGATGAAGCTTTCTTT. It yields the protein CASSSGGADEAFF.

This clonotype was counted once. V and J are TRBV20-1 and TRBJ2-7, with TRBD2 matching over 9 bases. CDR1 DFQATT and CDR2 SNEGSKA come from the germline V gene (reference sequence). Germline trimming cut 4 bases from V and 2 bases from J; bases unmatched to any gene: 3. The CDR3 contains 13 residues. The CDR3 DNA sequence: TGCAGTGCTACTAGCGGGGTCGCCTACGAGCAGTACTTC. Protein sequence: CSATSGVAYEQYF.

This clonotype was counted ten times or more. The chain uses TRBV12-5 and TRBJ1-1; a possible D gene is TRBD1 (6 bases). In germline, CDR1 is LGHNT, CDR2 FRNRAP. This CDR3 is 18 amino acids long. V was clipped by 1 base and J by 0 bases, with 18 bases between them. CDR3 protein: CASGLGGLGGPMNTEAFF. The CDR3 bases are TGTGCTAGTGGTTTGGGAGGGTTAGGGGGGCCTATGAACACTGAAGCTTTCTTT.